The entry below describes one T cell receptor beta chain. What it binds is unknown. The TCR beta cDNA came from 5'RACE template switching with UMIs. No DNA is given; TCRdb re-called the 5' RACE reads and lists each CDR3 protein once. The repertoire table contains over 350,000 distinct CDR3 sequences. This sample was taken from a study of T cells expressing NK-cell markers. Study-wide results and limits: In about 6 donors, dominant NKG2C+ clonotypes were roughly 1.0-7.5% of CD8+ T cells. Unclear, still, was the HCMV specificity of the expanded NKG2C+ T cell clones. Also leading the CD3+CD56-NKG2C+ fraction in a few donors were these clonotypes.

This sequence was found in a woman between 45 and 65 years old in good health. The sequenced sample was blood T cells: a sorted CD56 or NKG2C T cell subset, CD4+ or CD8+ T cells, or bulk PBMC T cells (not recorded which).

The CDR3 protein is CASSPRRGGANEQFF. This chain uses TRBV3-1 with TRBJ2-1; TCRdb outputs TRBD2, but without DNA this stays unchecked. The V gene's germline CDR1 is LGHDT and CDR2 YNNKEL (reference sequence). This CDR3 has 15 amino acids.